A selection of T cell receptor beta chains follows, all from one sample in a study of T cell repertoires in cytomegalovirus infection. A single record per CDR3 protein comes from TCRdb applying MiXCR to the reads. The table records about half a million distinct CDR3 sequences, 40% to 50% of them present only once. These receptors have no known antigen. The starting material was cultured PBMCs, obtained from culture after CMV antigen stimulation. The receptors shown here come from a human donor in good health (CMV status not recorded). Some clones in this sample may be carry-over from other donors' samples. Each CDR3 is given with its conserved first and last residue. Each record gives: D gene, J gene, clone size, CDR3 length, V gene, CDR3 protein, CDR3 DNA. A D gene is named only where the DNA matches it firmly. Clone size is not always given. Where it is, it says once, few, many or a class for expanded clones.

D: -; J: TRBJ2-5; size: -; length: 16; V: TRBV7-4; CDR3: CASSPNRVGYQESQYF; DNA: TGTGCCAGCAGCCCAAACCGAGTCGGTTACCAAGAGAGCCAGTACTTC
D: -; J: TRBJ2-1; size: -; length: 16; V: TRBV7-6; CDR3: CASSLGDQGLLNEQFF; DNA: TGTGCCAGCAGCTTAGGGGACCAGGGACTCCTCAATGAGCAGTTCTTC
D: TRBD1; J: TRBJ1-1; size: few; length: 14; V: TRBV19; CDR3: CASIDRGMNTEAFF; DNA: TGTGCCAGTATCGACAGGGGAATGAACACTGAAGCTTTCTTT
D: TRBD2; J: TRBJ2-1; size: -; length: 17; V: TRBV7-2; CDR3: CASSPRGGRGGGNEQFF; DNA: TGTGCCAGCAGCCCCCGGGGGGGCCGAGGGGGTGGAAATGAGCAGTTCTTC
D: -; J: TRBJ2-5; size: -; length: 14; V: TRBV11-2; CDR3: CASSFVLGQETQYF; DNA: TGTGCCAGCAGCTTTGTCCTGGGGCAAGAGACCCAGTACTTC
D: TRBD1; J: TRBJ1-1; size: few; length: 15; V: TRBV4-1; CDR3: CASSHRGQKNTEAFF; DNA: TGCGCCAGCAGCCATCGGGGACAGAAGAACACTGAAGCTTTCTTT
D: -; J: TRBJ1-5; size: -; length: 17; V: TRBV7-8; CDR3: CASREVGGDFSNQPQHF; DNA: TGTGCCAGCAGGGAGGTGGGGGGAGATTTTAGCAATCAGCCCCAGCATTTT
D: TRBD1; J: TRBJ2-4; size: -; length: 19; V: TRBV19; CDR3: CASSPSGTGGKLAKNIQYF; DNA: TGTGCCAGTAGCCCCTCAGGGACAGGGGGCAAGCTAGCCAAAAACATTCAGTACTTC
D: -; J: TRBJ1-4; size: -; length: 16; V: TRBV5-1; CDR3: CASSRDGLPTNEKLFF; DNA: TGCGCCAGCTCCCGGGACGGCCTCCCAACTAATGAAAAACTGTTTTTT
D: TRBD2; J: TRBJ2-1; size: -; length: 17; V: TRBV6-2/TRBV6-3; CDR3: CASTPGLAGVGYNEQFF; DNA: TGTGCCAGCACCCCAGGACTAGCGGGAGTCGGGTACAATGAGCAGTTCTTC
D: -; J: TRBJ2-2; size: -; length: 16; V: TRBV19; CDR3: CASSSWGLANTGELFF; DNA: TGTGCCAGTAGCTCATGGGGCCTTGCGAACACCGGGGAGCTGTTTTTT
D: -; J: TRBJ2-1; size: many; length: 16; V: TRBV7-2; CDR3: CASSFWASASYNEQFF; DNA: TGTGCCAGCAGCTTTTGGGCTAGCGCATCCTACAATGAGCAGTTCTTC
D: -; J: TRBJ1-6; size: -; length: 15; V: TRBV5-1; CDR3: CASSLEQAYNSPLHF; DNA: TGCGCCAGCAGCTTGGAACAGGCCTATAATTCACCCCTCCACTTT
D: -; J: TRBJ2-7; size: few; length: 15; V: TRBV11-2; CDR3: CASSLEVGRSYEQYF; DNA: TGTGCCAGCAGCTTAGAGGTCGGGAGAAGCTACGAGCAGTACTTC
D: -; J: TRBJ1-3; size: -; length: 15; V: TRBV7-2; CDR3: CASSSLSRSGNTIYF; DNA: TGTGCCAGCAGCTCGTTATCGAGATCTGGAAACACCATATATTTT
D: TRBD1; J: TRBJ1-5; size: -; length: 16; V: TRBV6-2/TRBV6-3; CDR3: CASSYRDRRLEQPQHF; DNA: TGTGCCAGCAGTTACCGGGACAGGCGACTCGAGCAGCCCCAGCATTTT
D: -; J: TRBJ1-2; size: -; length: 12; V: TRBV10-3; CDR3: CAINRGGWGYTF; DNA: TGTGCCATCAACAGAGGGGGTTGGGGCTACACCTTC
D: -; J: TRBJ2-1; size: -; length: 14; V: TRBV15; CDR3: CATSRDHLSDEQFF; DNA: TGTGCCACCAGCAGAGATCATCTCTCCGATGAGCAGTTCTTC
D: TRBD1; J: TRBJ1-4; size: -; length: 15; V: TRBV7-2; CDR3: CASSLRGQGAEKLFF; DNA: TGTGCCAGCAGCTTACGAGGACAGGGGGCAGAAAAACTGTTTTTT
D: -; J: TRBJ2-1; size: -; length: 13; V: TRBV7-2; CDR3: CASTIDRGDEQFF; DNA: TGTGCCAGCACCATTGACCGAGGCGATGAGCAGTTCTTC
D: -; J: TRBJ2-7; size: -; length: 15; V: TRBV5-1; CDR3: CASSLVTTTTYEQYF; DNA: TGCGCCAGCAGCTTGGTTACGACTACCACCTACGAGCAGTACTTC
D: -; J: TRBJ1-1; size: -; length: 15; V: TRBV7-6; CDR3: CASSLERTADTEAFF; DNA: TGTGCCAGCAGCTTAGAGAGGACAGCGGACACTGAAGCTTTCTTT
D: -; J: TRBJ2-1; size: few; length: 15; V: TRBV7-8; CDR3: CASRGAGSSYNEQFF; DNA: TGTGCCAGCAGAGGTGCAGGGAGCTCCTACAATGAGCAGTTCTTC
D: TRBD1; J: TRBJ2-3; size: few; length: 14; V: TRBV10-3; CDR3: CATRDRALADTQYF; DNA: TGTGCCACCCGTGACAGGGCTCTCGCAGATACGCAGTATTTT
D: -; J: TRBJ2-6; size: -; length: 17; V: TRBV7-9; CDR3: CAINRGLGEVGANVLTF; DNA: TGTGCCATCAATCGGGGCCTAGGTGAGGTCGGGGCCAACGTCCTGACTTTC
D: -; J: TRBJ2-3; size: few; length: 17; V: TRBV19; CDR3: CASSIARGQLSTDTQYF; DNA: TGTGCCAGTAGTATTGCGCGGGGACAGCTGAGCACAGATACGCAGTATTTT
D: -; J: TRBJ1-4; size: few; length: 15; V: TRBV19; CDR3: CASSSFSGLDEKLFF; DNA: TGTGCCAGTAGTAGTTTCTCGGGACTCGACGAAAAACTGTTTTTT
D: -; J: TRBJ2-2; size: -; length: 12; V: TRBV5-1; CDR3: CASSTLDGELFF; DNA: TGCGCCAGCAGCACTTTGGACGGGGAGCTGTTTTTT
D: -; J: TRBJ2-3; size: -; length: 13; V: TRBV5-1; CDR3: CASSGRTTHTQYF; DNA: TGCGCCAGCAGCGGCAGGACCACCCATACGCAGTATTTT
D: TRBD2; J: TRBJ2-3; size: few; length: 18; V: TRBV6-1; CDR3: CASSERPRLAVSTDTQYF; DNA: TGTGCCAGCAGTGAAAGGCCCCGACTAGCGGTTAGCACAGATACGCAGTATTTT
D: -; J: TRBJ1-1; size: -; length: 15; V: TRBV20-1; CDR3: CSATTTLGGDSEAFF; DNA: TGCAGTGCCACCACTACTCTTGGAGGGGATTCTGAAGCTTTCTTT
D: -; J: TRBJ1-5; size: many; length: 14; V: TRBV7-6; CDR3: CASSLGGINQPQHF; DNA: TGTGCCAGCAGCTTAGGAGGGATCAATCAGCCCCAGCATTTT
D: TRBD1; J: TRBJ1-3; size: -; length: 15; V: TRBV7-9; CDR3: CASSLLGQVGNTIYF; DNA: TGTGCCAGCAGCTTACTGGGACAGGTTGGAAACACCATATATTTT